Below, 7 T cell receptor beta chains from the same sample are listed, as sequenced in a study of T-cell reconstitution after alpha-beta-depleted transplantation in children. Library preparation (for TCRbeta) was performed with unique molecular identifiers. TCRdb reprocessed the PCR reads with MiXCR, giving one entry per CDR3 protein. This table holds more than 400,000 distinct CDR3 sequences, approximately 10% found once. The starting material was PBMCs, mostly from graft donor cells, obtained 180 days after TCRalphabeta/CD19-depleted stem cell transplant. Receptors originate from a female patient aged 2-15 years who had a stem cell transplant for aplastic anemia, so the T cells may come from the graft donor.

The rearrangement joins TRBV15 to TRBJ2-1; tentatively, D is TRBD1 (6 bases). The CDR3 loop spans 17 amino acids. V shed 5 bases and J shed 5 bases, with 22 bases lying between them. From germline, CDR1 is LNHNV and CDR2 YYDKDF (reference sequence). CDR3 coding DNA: TGTGCCACCAGCCTTCGATACGGGACAAAATACGACAATGAGCAGTTCTTC. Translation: CATSLRYGTKYDNEQFF.

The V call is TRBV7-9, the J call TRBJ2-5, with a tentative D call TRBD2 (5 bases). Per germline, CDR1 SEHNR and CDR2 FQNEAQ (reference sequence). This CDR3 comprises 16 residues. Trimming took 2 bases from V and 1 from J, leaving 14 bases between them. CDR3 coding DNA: TGTGCCAGCAGCTTACCCCCTACTAGTTCCCAAGAGACCCAGTACTTC. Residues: CASSLPPTSSQETQYF. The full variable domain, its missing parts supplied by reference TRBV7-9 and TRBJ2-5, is DTGVSQNPRHKITKRGQNVTFRCDPISEHNRLYWYRQTLGQGPEFLTYFQNEAQLEKSRLLSDRFSAERPKGSFSTLEIQRTEQGDSAMYLCASSLPPTSSQETQYFGPGTRLLVL.

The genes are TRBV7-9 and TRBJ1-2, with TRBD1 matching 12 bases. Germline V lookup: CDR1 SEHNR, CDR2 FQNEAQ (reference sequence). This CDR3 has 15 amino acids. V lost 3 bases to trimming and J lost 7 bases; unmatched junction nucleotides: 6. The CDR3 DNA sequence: TGTGCCAGCAGCTTCTCGAAGGGACAGGGGGCTGGCTACACCTTC. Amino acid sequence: CASSFSKGQGAGYTF. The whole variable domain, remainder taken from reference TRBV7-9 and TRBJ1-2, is DTGVSQNPRHKITKRGQNVTFRCDPISEHNRLYWYRQTLGQGPEFLTYFQNEAQLEKSRLLSDRFSAERPKGSFSTLEIQRTEQGDSAMYLCASSFSKGQGAGYTFGSGTRLTVV.

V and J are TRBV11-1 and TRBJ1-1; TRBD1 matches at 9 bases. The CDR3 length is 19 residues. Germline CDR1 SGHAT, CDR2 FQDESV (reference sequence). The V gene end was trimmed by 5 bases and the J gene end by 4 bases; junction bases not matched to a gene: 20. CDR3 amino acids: CASSLGTYRDRALGTEAFF. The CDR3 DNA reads TGTGCCAGCAGCCTCGGGACCTACCGGGACAGGGCGTTGGGCACTGAAGCTTTCTTT.

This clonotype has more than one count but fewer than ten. The CDR3 loop is CASSQEGGKRTDTQYF. In nucleotides, the CDR3 is TGCGCCAGCAGCCAAGAGGGCGGTAAACGCACAGATACGCAGTATTTT. V usage is TRBV4-3 and J usage is TRBJ2-3; no reliable D call. The CDR3 spans 16 residues. V lost 0 bases and J 1 base, leaving 11 bases between the germline ends. Germline CDR1 reads LGHNA; CDR2 reads YSLEER.

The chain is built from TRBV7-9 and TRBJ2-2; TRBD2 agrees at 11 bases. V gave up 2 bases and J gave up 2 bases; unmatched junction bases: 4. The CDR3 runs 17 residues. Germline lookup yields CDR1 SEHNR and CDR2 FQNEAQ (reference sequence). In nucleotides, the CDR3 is TGTGCCAGCAGCTTACCTAGCGGGGGGCCAAACACCGGGGAGCTGTTTTTT. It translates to CASSLPSGGPNTGELFF. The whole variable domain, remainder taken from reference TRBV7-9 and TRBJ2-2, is DTGVSQNPRHKITKRGQNVTFRCDPISEHNRLYWYRQTLGQGPEFLTYFQNEAQLEKSRLLSDRFSAERPKGSFSTLEIQRTEQGDSAMYLCASSLPSGGPNTGELFFGEGSRLTVL.

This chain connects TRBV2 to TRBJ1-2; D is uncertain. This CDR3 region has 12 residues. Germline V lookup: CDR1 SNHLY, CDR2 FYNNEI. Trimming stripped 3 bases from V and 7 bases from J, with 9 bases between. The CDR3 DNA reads TGTGCCAGCAGTGATGATACACTTGGCTACACCTTC. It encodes CASSDDTLGYTF.